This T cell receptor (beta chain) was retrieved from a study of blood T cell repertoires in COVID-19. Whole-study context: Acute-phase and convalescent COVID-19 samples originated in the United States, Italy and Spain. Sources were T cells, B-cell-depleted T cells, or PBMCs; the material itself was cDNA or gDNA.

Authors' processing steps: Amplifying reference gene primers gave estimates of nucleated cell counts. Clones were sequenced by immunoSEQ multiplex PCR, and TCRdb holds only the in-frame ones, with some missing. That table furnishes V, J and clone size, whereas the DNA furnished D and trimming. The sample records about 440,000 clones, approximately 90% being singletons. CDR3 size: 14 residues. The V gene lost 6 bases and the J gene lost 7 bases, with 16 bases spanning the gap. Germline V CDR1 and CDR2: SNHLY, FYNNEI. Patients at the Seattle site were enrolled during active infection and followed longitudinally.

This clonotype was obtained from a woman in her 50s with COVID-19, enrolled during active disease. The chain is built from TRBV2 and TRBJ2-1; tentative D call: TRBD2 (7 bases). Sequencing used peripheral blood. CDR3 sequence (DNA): TGTGCCAGCAGGGGCTGGGGGGGGCAGAATGAGCAGTTCTTC. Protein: CASRGWGGQNEQFF. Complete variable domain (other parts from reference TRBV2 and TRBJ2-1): EPEVTQTPSHQVTQMGQEVILRCVPISNHLYFYWYRQILGQKVEFLVSFYNNEISEKSEIFDDQFSVERPDGSNFTLKIRSTKLEDSAMYFCASRGWGGQNEQFFGPGTRLTVL.